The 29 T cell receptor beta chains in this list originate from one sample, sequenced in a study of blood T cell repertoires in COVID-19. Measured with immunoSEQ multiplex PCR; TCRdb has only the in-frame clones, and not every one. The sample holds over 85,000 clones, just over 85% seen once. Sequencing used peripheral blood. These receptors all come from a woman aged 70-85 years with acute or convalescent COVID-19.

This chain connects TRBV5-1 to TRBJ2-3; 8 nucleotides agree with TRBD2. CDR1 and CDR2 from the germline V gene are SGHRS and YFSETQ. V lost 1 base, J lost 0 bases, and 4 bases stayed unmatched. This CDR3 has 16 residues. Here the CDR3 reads CASSLFSGESTDTQYF. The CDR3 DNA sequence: TGCGCCAGCAGCTTGTTTAGCGGGGAAAGCACAGATACGCAGTATTTT.

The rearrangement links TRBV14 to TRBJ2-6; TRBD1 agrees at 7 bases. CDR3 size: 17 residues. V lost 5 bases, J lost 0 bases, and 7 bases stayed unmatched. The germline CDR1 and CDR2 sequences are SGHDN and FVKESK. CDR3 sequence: CASSSSTGTSGANVLTF. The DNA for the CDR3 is TGTGCCAGCAGCTCCTCGACAGGGACCTCTGGGGCCAACGTCCTGACTTTC.

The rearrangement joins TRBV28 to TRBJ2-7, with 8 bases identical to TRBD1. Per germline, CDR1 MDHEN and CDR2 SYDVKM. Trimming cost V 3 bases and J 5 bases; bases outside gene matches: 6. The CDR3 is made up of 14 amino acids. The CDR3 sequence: CASSFPDRVNEQYF. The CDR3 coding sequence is TGTGCCAGCAGTTTCCCGGACAGGGTTAACGAGCAGTACTTC.

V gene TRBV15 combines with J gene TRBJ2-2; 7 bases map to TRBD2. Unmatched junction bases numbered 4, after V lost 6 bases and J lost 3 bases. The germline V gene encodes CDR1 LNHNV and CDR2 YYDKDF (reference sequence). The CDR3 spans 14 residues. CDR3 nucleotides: TGTGCCACCAGGGCGGGAGCGGACACCGGGGAGCTGTTTTTT. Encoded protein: CATRAGADTGELFF.

The CDR3 spells CASRPREAGYYNEQFF. CDR3 nucleotide sequence: TGTGCCAGCAGGCCCAGGGAAGCGGGGTACTACAATGAGCAGTTCTTC. V and J are TRBV28 and TRBJ2-1; TRBD2 matches 7 bases. CDR1 and CDR2 (germline): MDHEN, SYDVKM. V lost 6 bases, J lost 3 bases, and 11 bases stayed unmatched. The CDR3 is made up of 16 amino acids.

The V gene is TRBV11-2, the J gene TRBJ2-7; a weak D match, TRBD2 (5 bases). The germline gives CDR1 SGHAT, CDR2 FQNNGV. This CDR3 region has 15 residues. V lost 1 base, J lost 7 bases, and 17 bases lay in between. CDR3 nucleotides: TGTGCCAGCAGCTTAGTGGGGAGAGAGCCGGGGGAGCAGTACTTC. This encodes CASSLVGREPGEQYF.

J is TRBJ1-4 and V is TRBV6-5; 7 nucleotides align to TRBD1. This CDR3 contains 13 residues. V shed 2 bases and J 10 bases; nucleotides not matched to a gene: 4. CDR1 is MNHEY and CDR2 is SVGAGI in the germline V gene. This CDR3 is CASSYTSGGKLFF. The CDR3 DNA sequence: TGTGCCAGCAGTTACACATCAGGGGGAAAACTGTTTTTT.

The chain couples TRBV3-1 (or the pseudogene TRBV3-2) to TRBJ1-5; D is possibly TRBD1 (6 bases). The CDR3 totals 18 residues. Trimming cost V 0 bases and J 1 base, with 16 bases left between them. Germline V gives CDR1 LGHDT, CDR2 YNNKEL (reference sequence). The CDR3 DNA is TGTGCCAGCAGCCAAGAATATCCGGGACACCGAAGCAATCAGCCCCAGCATTTT. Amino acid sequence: CASSQEYPGHRSNQPQHF.

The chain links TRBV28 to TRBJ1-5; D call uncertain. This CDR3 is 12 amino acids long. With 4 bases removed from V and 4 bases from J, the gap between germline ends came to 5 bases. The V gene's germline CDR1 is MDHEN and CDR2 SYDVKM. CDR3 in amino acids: CASSSGNQPQHF. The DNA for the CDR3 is TGTGCCAGCAGTTCAGGAAATCAGCCCCAGCATTTT.

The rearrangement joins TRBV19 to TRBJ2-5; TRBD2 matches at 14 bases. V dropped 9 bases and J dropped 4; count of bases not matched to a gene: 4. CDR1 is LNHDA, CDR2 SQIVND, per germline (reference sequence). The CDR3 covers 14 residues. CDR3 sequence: CASGTSGGRETQYF. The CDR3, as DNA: TGTGCCAGCGGGACTAGCGGGGGACGAGAGACCCAGTACTTC.

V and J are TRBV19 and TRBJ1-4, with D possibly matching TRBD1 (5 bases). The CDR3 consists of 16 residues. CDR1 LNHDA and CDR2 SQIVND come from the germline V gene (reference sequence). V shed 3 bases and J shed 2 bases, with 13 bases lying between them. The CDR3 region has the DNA TGTGCCAGTAGTATTACTACAGGTCGCACTAATGAAAAACTGTTTTTT. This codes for CASSITTGRTNEKLFF.

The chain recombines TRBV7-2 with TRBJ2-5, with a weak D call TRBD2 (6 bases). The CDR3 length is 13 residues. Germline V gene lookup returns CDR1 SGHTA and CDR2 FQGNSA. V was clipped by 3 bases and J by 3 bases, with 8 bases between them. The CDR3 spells CASSFRGEETQYF. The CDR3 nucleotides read TGTGCCAGCAGCTTTCGCGGGGAAGAGACCCAGTACTTC. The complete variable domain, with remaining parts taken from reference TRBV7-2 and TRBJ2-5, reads GAGVSQSPSNKVTEKGKDVELRCDPISGHTALYWYRQSLGQGLEFLIYFQGNSAPDKSGLPSDRFSAERTGGSVSTLTIQRTQQEDSAVYLCASSFRGEETQYFGPGTRLLVL.

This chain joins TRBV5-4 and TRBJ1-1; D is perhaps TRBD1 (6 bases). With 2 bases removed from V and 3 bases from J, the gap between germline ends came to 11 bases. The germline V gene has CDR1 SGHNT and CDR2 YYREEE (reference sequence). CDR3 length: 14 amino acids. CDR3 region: CASSFRGPDTEAFF. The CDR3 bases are TGTGCCAGCAGCTTCAGGGGACCAGACACTGAAGCTTTCTTT.

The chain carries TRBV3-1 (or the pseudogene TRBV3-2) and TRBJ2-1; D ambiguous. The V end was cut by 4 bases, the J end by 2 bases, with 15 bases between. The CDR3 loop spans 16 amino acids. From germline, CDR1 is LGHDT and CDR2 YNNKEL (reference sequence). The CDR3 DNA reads TGTGCCAGCAGCCTCTCTTCGTCTGGCCCCTACAATGAGCAGTTCTTC. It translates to CASSLSSSGPYNEQFF.

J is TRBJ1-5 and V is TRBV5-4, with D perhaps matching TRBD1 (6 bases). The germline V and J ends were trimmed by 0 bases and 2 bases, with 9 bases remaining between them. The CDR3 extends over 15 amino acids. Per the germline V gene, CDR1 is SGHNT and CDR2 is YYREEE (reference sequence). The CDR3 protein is CASSLGGQGNQPQHF. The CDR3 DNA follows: TGTGCCAGCAGCTTGGGGGGGCAGGGCAATCAGCCCCAGCATTTT.

CDR3 loop: CASSLAAGAGYGYTF. As DNA, the CDR3 is TGTGCCAGCAGCTTAGCGGCGGGGGCCGGATATGGCTACACCTTC. The J gene is TRBJ1-2, the V gene TRBV7-6; D is possibly TRBD1 (6 bases). Trimming shortened V by 0 bases and J by 5 bases, and 13 bases separated the two germline ends. The CDR3 loop spans 15 amino acids. CDR1 is SGHVS and CDR2 is FNYEAQ in the germline V gene.

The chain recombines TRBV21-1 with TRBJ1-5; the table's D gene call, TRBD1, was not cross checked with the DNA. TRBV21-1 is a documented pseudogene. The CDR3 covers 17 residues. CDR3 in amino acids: CASRQECETGDCQPQHF. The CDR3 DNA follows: TGTGCCAGCAGGCAAGAGTGTGAGACAGGGGATTGCCAGCCCCAGCATTTT.

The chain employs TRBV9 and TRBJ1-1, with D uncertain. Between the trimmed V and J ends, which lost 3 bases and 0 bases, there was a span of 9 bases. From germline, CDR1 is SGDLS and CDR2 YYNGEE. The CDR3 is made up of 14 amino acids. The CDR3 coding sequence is TGTGCCAGCAGCGCTGGAGTGGTGAACACTGAAGCTTTCTTT. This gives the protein CASSAGVVNTEAFF.

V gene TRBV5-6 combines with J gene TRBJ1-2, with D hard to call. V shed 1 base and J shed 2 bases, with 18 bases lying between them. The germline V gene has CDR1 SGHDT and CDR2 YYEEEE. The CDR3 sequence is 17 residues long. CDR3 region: CASSLSMSFQVNYGYTF. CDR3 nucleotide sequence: TGTGCCAGCAGCTTGAGTATGAGTTTCCAGGTCAACTATGGCTACACCTTC.

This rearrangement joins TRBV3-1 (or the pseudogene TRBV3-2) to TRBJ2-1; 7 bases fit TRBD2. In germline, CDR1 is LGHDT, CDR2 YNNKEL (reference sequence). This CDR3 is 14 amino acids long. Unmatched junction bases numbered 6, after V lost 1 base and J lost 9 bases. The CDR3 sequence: CASSQVAPGGEQFF. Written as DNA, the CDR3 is TGTGCCAGCAGCCAAGTGGCCCCGGGGGGTGAGCAGTTCTTC.

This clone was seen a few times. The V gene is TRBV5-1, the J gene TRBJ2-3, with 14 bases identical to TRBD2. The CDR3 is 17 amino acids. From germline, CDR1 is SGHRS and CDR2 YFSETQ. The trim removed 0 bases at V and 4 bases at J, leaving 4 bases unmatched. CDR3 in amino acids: CASSLGLAGGPADTQYF. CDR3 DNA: TGCGCCAGCAGCTTGGGACTAGCGGGAGGGCCCGCAGATACGCAGTATTTT.

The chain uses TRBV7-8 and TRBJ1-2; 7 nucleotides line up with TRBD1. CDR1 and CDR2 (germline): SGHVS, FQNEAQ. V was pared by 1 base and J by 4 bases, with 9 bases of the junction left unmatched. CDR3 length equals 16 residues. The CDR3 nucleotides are TGTGCCAGCAGCTTAGGGGACAGCGCCCTTAGCTATGGCTACACCTTC. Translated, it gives CASSLGDSALSYGYTF.

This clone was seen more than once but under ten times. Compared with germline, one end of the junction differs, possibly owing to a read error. The CDR3 region has the DNA TGTGCTAGCAGTCCTGCGGGGGGGCCGGATACGCAGTATTTT. This sequence encodes CASSPAGGPDTQYF. J is TRBJ2-3 and V is TRBV7-7; 9 bases are a match to TRBD2. Germline V lookup: CDR1 SSHAT, CDR2 FNYEAQ (reference sequence). CDR3 length equals 14 residues.

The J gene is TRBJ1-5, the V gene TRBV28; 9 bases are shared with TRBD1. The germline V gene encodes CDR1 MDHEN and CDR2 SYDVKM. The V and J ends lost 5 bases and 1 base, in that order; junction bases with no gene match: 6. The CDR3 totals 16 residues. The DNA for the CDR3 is TGTGCCAGCAGTCCCTGGGGACAGGGAAGCAATCAGCCCCAGCATTTT. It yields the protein CASSPWGQGSNQPQHF.

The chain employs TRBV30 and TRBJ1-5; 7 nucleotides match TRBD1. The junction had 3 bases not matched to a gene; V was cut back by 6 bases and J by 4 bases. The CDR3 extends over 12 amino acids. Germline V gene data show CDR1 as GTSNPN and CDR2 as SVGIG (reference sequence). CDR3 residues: CACGTDNQPQHF. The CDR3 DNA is TGTGCCTGCGGGACAGATAATCAGCCCCAGCATTTT.

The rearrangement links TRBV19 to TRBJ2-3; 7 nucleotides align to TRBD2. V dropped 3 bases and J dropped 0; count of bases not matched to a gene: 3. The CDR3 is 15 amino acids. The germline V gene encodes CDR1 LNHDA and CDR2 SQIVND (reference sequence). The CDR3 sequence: CASSMISGSTDTQYF. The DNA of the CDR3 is TGTGCCAGTAGTATGATTAGCGGGAGCACAGATACGCAGTATTTT.

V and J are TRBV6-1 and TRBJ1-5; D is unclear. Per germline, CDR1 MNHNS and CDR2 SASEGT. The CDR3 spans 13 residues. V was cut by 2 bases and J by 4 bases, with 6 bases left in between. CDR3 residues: CASSEPGNQPQHF. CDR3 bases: TGTGCCAGCAGTGAACCGGGGAATCAGCCCCAGCATTTT.

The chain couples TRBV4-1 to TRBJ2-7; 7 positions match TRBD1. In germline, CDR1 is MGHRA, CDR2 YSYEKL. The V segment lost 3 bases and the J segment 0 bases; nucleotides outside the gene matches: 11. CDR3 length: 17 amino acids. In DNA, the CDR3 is TGCGCCAGCAGCCACAGTTGGGGCCGGGACAGCTCCTACGAGCAGTACTTC. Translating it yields CASSHSWGRDSSYEQYF.

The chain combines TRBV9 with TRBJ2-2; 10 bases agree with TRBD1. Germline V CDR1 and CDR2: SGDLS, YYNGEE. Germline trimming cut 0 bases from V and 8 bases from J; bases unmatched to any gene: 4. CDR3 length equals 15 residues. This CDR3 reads CASSVEGQGVGELFF. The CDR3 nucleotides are TGTGCCAGCAGCGTAGAAGGACAGGGGGTAGGGGAGCTGTTTTTT.